The source of this T cell receptor (beta chain) is a study of blood T cell repertoires in COVID-19. Looking at the study overall: The United States, Italy and Spain were the sources of the acute and convalescent COVID-19 samples. Sample material is recorded as cDNA or gDNA derived from T cells, B-cell-depleted T cells, or PBMCs.

Germline V gene lookup returns CDR1 SNHLY and CDR2 FYNNEI. Trimming removed 6 bases from V and 4 bases from J; junction bases left unmatched: 12. The CDR3 extends over 16 amino acids. As originally analysed: It was from reference gene primer amplification that nucleated cell counts were estimated. The assay was immunoSEQ multiplex PCR, and TCRdb's table has in-frame clones only and misses some. The V and J calls and clone size come from that table; D and trimming were worked out from the DNA. The table shows tens of thousands of clones, with approximately 88% occurring only once. The clonotype comes from a woman between 65 and 79 years old with active COVID-19. What was sequenced was peripheral blood. The rearrangement joins TRBV2 to TRBJ2-5; TRBD1 matches at 9 bases. The CDR3 DNA follows: TGTGCCAGCAGCCCGATCTTGACAGGGGGTGGAGAGACCCAGTACTTC. Translation gives CASSPILTGGGETQYF.